This T cell receptor beta chain was sequenced in a study of T cell clonality in common variable immunodeficiency. CDR3 length: 15 amino acids. Per germline, CDR1 PRHDT and CDR2 FYEKMQ (reference sequence). Using immunoSEQ multiplex PCR, the repertoire was profiled, and TCRdb retains in-frame clones only, with some absent. Reported are 35,000 to 50,000 clones, none seen only once; the ten largest carry roughly 0.66%. This clone was recorded a few times. Germline and junction disagree at one end, which may indicate a read error. The read gets to within 3 residues of the CDR3 end, and the germline J gene fills in the rest.

The TCR originated in a person aged 18 to 75 in good health. The sample comprised peripheral blood mononuclear cells. V gene TRBV13 combines with J gene TRBJ1-6, with 7 bases fitting TRBD1. The covered CDR3 bases are TGTGCCAGCAGCTTAGAGGCAGGGGGAAATTCATCC. It is translated as CASSLEAGGNSS. The whole CDR3 is CASSLEAGGNSSLHF.